This entry concerns a single T cell receptor (beta chain). The sample comes from a study of control samples from healthy donors and cancer patients. Germline V CDR1 and CDR2: SGHNT, YYREEE (reference sequence). The CDR3 has 15 amino acids. With V trimmed by 2 bases and J by 7 bases, 6 bases remained unmatched. Using immunoSEQ multiplex PCR, the repertoire was profiled, and TCRdb retains in-frame clones only, with some absent. This sample has about 130,000 clones; roughly 92% occur once, and the top ten carry around 5.1%. The chain carries TRBV5-4 and TRBJ1-4, with 9 nucleotides matching TRBD1. The material sequenced was blood. The receptor was isolated from a man aged 18 to 29 in good health. As DNA, the CDR3 is TGTGCCAGCAGCTTCCCGGACAGGGGTGGTGAAAAACTGTTTTTT. The encoded protein is CASSFPDRGGEKLFF.